This TCR beta chain is from a study of regulatory and conventional T cells in RAG deficiency. Study observations and caveats: In Omenn syndrome, Treg and Tconv repertoires overlapped >85%.

Blood CD4+ CD25-low CD127-high conventional T cells supplied the genomic DNA template. CDR3 size: 16 residues. The V and J ends lost 6 bases and 0 bases respectively, with 17 bases between them. Per germline, CDR1 MNHEY and CDR2 SMNVEV (reference sequence). Clones were sequenced by immunoSEQ multiplex PCR, and TCRdb holds only the in-frame ones, with some missing. This sample has approximately 21,000 clones; around 96% occur once, and the top ten carry 1.3%. As for this clone: Antigen unknown.

These data were also filed under a second study, of regulatory T cells. As reported in that work: Primers: 52 TRBV forward and 13 TRBJ reverse. In patients, unique TRB V-J pairs were restricted and V/J usage skewed, especially in Tregs.

The genes are TRBV27 and TRBJ1-1, with a tentative D call TRBD1 (6 bases). This clonotype was sampled from a human donor in good health. The sequencing input was CD25- CD4+ T cells sorted from blood. This CDR3 reads CASSRDPGQMNTEAFF. The CDR3 DNA reads TGTGCCAGCAGCAGAGATCCCGGACAGATGAACACTGAAGCTTTCTTT.